This TCR beta chain was documented in a study of lymphopenia after photon versus proton radiotherapy. Germline V gene data show CDR1 as MDHEN and CDR2 as SYDVKM. V lost 6 bases, J lost 0 bases, and 4 bases stayed unmatched. There are 15 residues in the CDR3. Clones were read by immunoSEQ multiplex PCR, and TCRdb kept only the in-frame ones, dropping some. The repertoire has some 25,000 clones, over 80% of them found once; the top ten carry around 20%. This sample comprised peripheral blood, obtained from a patient treated with proton-based radiotherapy. The genes are TRBV28 and TRBJ2-1; the match to TRBD1 covers 8 bases. This TCR came from a woman between 65 and 79 years old with pancreatic cancer. CDR3 bases: TGTGCCAGCAGCCCGGACAGGGTCTCCTACAATGAGCAGTTCTTC. Translation gives CASSPDRVSYNEQFF.